The 18 T cell receptor beta chains presented below share a single source sample, sequenced in a study of cytomegalovirus exposure and HLA in healthy donors. PCR primers comprised 60 Vbeta and 13 Jbeta primers. Produced via immunoSEQ multiplex PCR; TCRdb's table is partial and in-frame only. Of around 190,000 clones listed, 70% to 90% are singletons. Source material: PBMCs. Every receptor here comes from a woman between 18 and 29 years old in good health and CMV-seronegative.

The CDR3 nucleotides read TGTGCCAGCAGTTCCTGGGCCCTCTCCCCGGGACTAGCAGTAAATGAGCAGTTCTTC. This codes for CASSSWALSPGLAVNEQFF. The chain recombines TRBV27 with TRBJ2-1; TRBD2 agrees at 9 bases. The CDR3 is 19 residues long. Germline lookup yields CDR1 MNHEY and CDR2 SMNVEV (reference sequence). Trimming removed 4 bases from V and 7 bases from J; junction bases left unmatched: 20.

The V and J genes are TRBV9 and TRBJ2-5, with D possibly TRBD1 on 5 matching bases. The assigned J gene may be wrong: the sequence end matches TRBJ2-7 better. CDR1 and CDR2 (germline): SGDLS, YYNGEE. This CDR3 region has 14 residues. As DNA, the CDR3 is TGTGCCAGCAGCCCATCACAGGCCGCCTACGAGCAGTACTTC. This gives the protein CASSPSQAAYEQYF.

The V gene is TRBV30, the J gene TRBJ1-5; maybe TRBD1 (5 bases). Germline V gives CDR1 GTSNPN, CDR2 SVGIG (reference sequence). V was trimmed by 3 bases and J by 9 bases, leaving 12 bases between them. This CDR3 comprises 12 residues. CDR3 sequence (DNA): TGTGCCTGGAGACTGGGCGGGGGGCCCCAGCATTTT. It codes for CAWRLGGGPQHF.

The rearrangement uses TRBV2 and TRBJ2-5; D might be TRBD1 (6 bases). CDR1 is SNHLY and CDR2 is FYNNEI in the germline V gene. Trimming took 8 bases from V and 2 from J, leaving 15 bases between them. This CDR3 is 14 amino acids long. CDR3 DNA: TGTGCCAGCGGGCGTGGGGGCGTACAAGAGACCCAGTACTTC. Translated: CASGRGGVQETQYF.

The gene calls are TRBV5-1 and TRBJ2-2; D might be TRBD2 (6 bases). Germline values: CDR1 SGHRS, CDR2 YFSETQ. The V end was cut by 8 bases, the J end by 2 bases, with 10 bases between. There are 13 residues in the CDR3. This CDR3 is CASSGVNTGELFF. CDR3 sequence (DNA): TGCGCCAGTTCGGGGGTCAACACCGGGGAGCTGTTTTTT.

The chain uses TRBV11-2 and TRBJ2-7, with TRBD2 matching 13 bases. The germline gives CDR1 SGHAT, CDR2 FQNNGV. Trimming at V came to 5 bases and at J to 3 bases, leaving 10 bases not matched to a gene. The CDR3 spans 17 residues. CDR3 loop: CASSPNAGLAGHYEQYF. DNA for the CDR3: TGTGCCAGCAGCCCAAATGCGGGACTAGCGGGGCACTACGAGCAGTACTTC. The variable domain in full, completed from reference TRBV11-2 and TRBJ2-7, reads EAGVAQSPRYKIIEKRQSVAFWCNPISGHATLYWYQQILGQGPKLLIQFQNNGVVDDSQLPKDRFSAERLKGVDSTLKIQPAKLEDSAVYLCASSPNAGLAGHYEQYFGPGTRLTVT.

This chain connects TRBV27 to TRBJ2-2; D is possibly TRBD1 (7 bases). Trimming pared 3 bases from V and 6 bases from J, leaving 23 bases between. The CDR3 consists of 18 residues. Germline CDR1 MNHEY, CDR2 SMNVEV (reference sequence). CDR3 in amino acids: CASSLVSKGASGAGELFF. The CDR3 nucleotides read TGTGCCAGCAGTTTGGTTTCCAAGGGGGCCTCGGGGGCCGGGGAGCTGTTTTTT.

The rearrangement uses TRBV4-1 and TRBJ2-1; TRBD1 matches 8 bases. The V segment lost 3 bases and the J segment 4 bases; nucleotides outside the gene matches: 5. Germline V gene lookup returns CDR1 MGHRA and CDR2 YSYEKL. CDR3 length equals 15 residues. The CDR3 sequence is CASSQAGQDYNEQFF. CDR3 nucleotide sequence: TGCGCCAGCAGCCAGGCGGGACAGGATTACAATGAGCAGTTCTTC.

The V gene is TRBV5-4, the J gene TRBJ2-1; 8 nucleotides match TRBD2. The ends lost 4 bases at V and 8 bases at J; junction bases unmatched: 14. The CDR3 length is 16 residues. Germline V gene lookup returns CDR1 SGHNT and CDR2 YYREEE (reference sequence). CDR3 amino acids: CASSPPGGAQGDEQFF. The CDR3 coding sequence is TGTGCCAGCAGCCCGCCGGGGGGGGCCCAAGGGGATGAGCAGTTCTTC.

This clone was counted a few times. The chain carries TRBV27 and TRBJ2-7, with 10 nucleotides matching TRBD2. Germline CDR1 is MNHEY and CDR2 is SMNVEV (reference sequence). This CDR3 region has 13 residues. V dropped 4 bases and J dropped 4; count of bases not matched to a gene: 1. CDR3 in amino acids: CASSWTSGYEQYF. DNA of the CDR3: TGTGCCAGCAGTTGGACTAGCGGTTACGAGCAGTACTTC.

The chain is built from TRBV5-6 and TRBJ1-5, with D possibly TRBD1 on 5 matching bases. The V end lost 0 bases, the J end lost 4 bases, and 11 bases lay between the germline ends. Germline-derived CDR1 and CDR2 are SGHDT and YYEEEE. This CDR3 contains 15 residues. The CDR3, as DNA: TGTGCCAGCAGCTTGGGCAGGGTGGGGAATCAGCCCCAGCATTTT. Protein sequence: CASSLGRVGNQPQHF. The full variable domain, completed using reference TRBV5-6 and TRBJ1-5, is DAGVTQSPTHLIKTRGQQVTLRCSPKSGHDTVSWYQQALGQGPQFIFQYYEEEERQRGNFPDRFSGHQFPNYSSELNVNALLLGDSALYLCASSLGRVGNQPQHFGDGTRLSIL.

The chain employs TRBV5-5 and TRBJ2-7, with TRBD1 identical over 9 bases. CDR3 length equals 17 residues. Per germline, CDR1 SGHKS and CDR2 YYEKEE (reference sequence). V lost 0 bases, J lost 3 bases, and 10 bases stayed unmatched. The CDR3 loop is CASSLGVGQGFNYEQYF. DNA for the CDR3: TGTGCCAGCAGCTTGGGAGTGGGACAGGGATTTAACTACGAGCAGTACTTC.

V is TRBV7-8 and J is TRBJ1-5, with D unclear. Germline loops: CDR1 SGHVS, CDR2 FQNEAQ. V was shortened by 5 bases and J by 3 bases, with 14 bases between the two germline ends. The CDR3 has 15 amino acids. Here the CDR3 DNA reads TGTGCCAGCAGCGACGGGAGGCAGACCAATCAGCCCCAGCATTTT. Translated, it gives CASSDGRQTNQPQHF.

The genes are TRBV5-1 and TRBJ2-2, with 8 bases aligning to TRBD1. This CDR3 region has 18 residues. Germline loops: CDR1 SGHRS, CDR2 YFSETQ. Trimming removed 4 bases from V and 3 bases from J; junction bases left unmatched: 14. CDR3 residues: CASSPEFSGQGYTGELFF. The CDR3 DNA reads TGCGCCAGCAGCCCTGAATTTTCTGGACAGGGATACACCGGGGAGCTGTTTTTT.

This clone appeared a single time. The chain employs TRBV9 and TRBJ1-1, with D perhaps TRBD1 (6 bases). V shed 0 bases and J shed 1 base, with 10 bases lying between them. Germline-derived CDR1 and CDR2 are SGDLS and YYNGEE. This CDR3 spans 15 amino acids. CDR3 nucleotide sequence: TGTGCCAGCAGCGTAGGCGGCAGGGGGAACACTGAAGCTTTCTTT. Translated, it gives CASSVGGRGNTEAFF.

The rearrangement links TRBV6-6 to TRBJ2-1; no definite D call. The germline CDR1 and CDR2 sequences are MNHNY and SVGAGI (reference sequence). V was trimmed by 6 bases and J by 8 bases, leaving 17 bases between them. The CDR3 runs 14 residues. CDR3 in amino acids: CASRRSAWADEQFF. In DNA form, the CDR3 reads TGTGCCAGCAGGCGCTCCGCCTGGGCCGATGAGCAGTTCTTC.

The rearrangement links TRBV11-3 to TRBJ1-1; D remains ambiguous. V was clipped by 2 bases and J by 5 bases, with 3 bases between them. The CDR3 is 11 amino acids. Germline CDR1 reads SGHNT; CDR2 reads YENEEA. The CDR3 loop reads CASSLQTEAFF. The CDR3 bases are TGTGCCAGCAGCTTACAGACTGAAGCTTTCTTT.

This clone was seen a single time. The genes are TRBV5-1 and TRBJ1-4, with D possibly TRBD1 on 5 matching bases. CDR3 size: 14 residues. V lost 4 bases and J 5 bases, leaving 12 bases between the germline ends. Germline V gene lookup returns CDR1 SGHRS and CDR2 YFSETQ. The CDR3 nucleotides read TGCGCCAGCAGCATAGGGCAGGGAAATGAAAAACTGTTTTTT. Encoded protein: CASSIGQGNEKLFF.